The next 6 T cell receptor beta chains were all read from a single sample in a study of cytomegalovirus exposure and HLA in healthy donors (dated by TCRdb to the late 2010s). Libraries were constructed by the immunoSEQ multiplex PCR assay. The multiplex PCR relied on a mix of 60 forward primers for TCR Vbeta segments and 13 reverse primers for TCR Jbeta segments. Entries here come from immuneACCESS through TCRdb and include only in-frame sequences with V and J called. Some clones fail to appear in such tables; in the studies checked, an unresolved V gene covers under half of the shortfall, and the cause of the remainder is unknown. The sample profile shows over 150,000 clones; 65% to 85% of them were found once. 2.5% to 3% of the sample is taken by the ten largest. Sequenced sample: PBMCs. The receptor source for this set is a woman aged 45-65 years in good health and CMV-seropositive.

This clone came up a few times. J is TRBJ1-1 and V is TRBV6-6; D perhaps matches TRBD1 (6 bases). V was trimmed by 4 bases and J by 4 bases, leaving 13 bases between them. Germline V lookup: CDR1 MNHNY, CDR2 SVGAGI (reference sequence). CDR3 length equals 14 residues. As DNA, the CDR3 is TGTGCCAGCAGTTCAGGACAGAAAGGCACTGAAGCTTTCTTT. It encodes CASSSGQKGTEAFF.

This clone was observed a handful of times. Other DNA sequences from this sample encode an identical CDR3 as well. This chain links TRBV7-9 with TRBJ2-3; maybe TRBD2 (6 bases). CDR1 and CDR2 (germline): SEHNR, FQNEAQ (reference sequence). The CDR3 is 15 residues long. The germline V and J ends were trimmed by 5 bases and 0 bases, with 12 bases remaining between them. The CDR3: CASSPPGVSTDTQYF. CDR3 DNA sequence: TGTGCCAGCAGCCCCCCGGGGGTTAGCACAGATACGCAGTATTTT.

The CDR3 DNA reads as TGTGCCAGCATGCTCCAGGGAGGTAAGAACACTGAAGCTTTCTTT. Translated, it gives CASMLQGGKNTEAFF. V usage is TRBV5-4 and J usage is TRBJ1-1, with D possibly TRBD1 on 5 matching bases. The V end lost 6 bases, the J end lost 1 base, and 16 bases lay between the germline ends. Per the germline V gene, CDR1 is SGHNT and CDR2 is YYREEE (reference sequence). The CDR3 spans 15 residues.

The chain links TRBV2 to TRBJ1-2, with 8 nucleotides matching TRBD1. The length of the CDR3 is 13 residues. Germline V CDR1 and CDR2: SNHLY, FYNNEI. The trim removed 6 bases at V and 7 bases at J, leaving 7 bases unmatched. The CDR3 coding sequence is TGTGCCAGCAGAGAGACAGGGGCTTGTGGCTACACCTTC. Its protein is CASRETGACGYTF.

This clone was detected only once. The genes are TRBV12-5 and TRBJ1-1; D might be TRBD1 (6 bases). CDR1 and CDR2 from the germline V gene are LGHNT and FRNRAP. V was pared by 6 bases and J by 5 bases, with 10 bases between. The CDR3 is 12 residues long. In DNA form, the CDR3 reads TGTGCTAGTGGACCAGGGGTGACTGAAGCTTTCTTT. This gives the protein CASGPGVTEAFF.

About this clone: The CDR3 does not end in the conserved phenylalanine or tryptophan, so this is likely a read error. The V and J genes are TRBV18 and TRBJ2-7; D is ambiguous. There are 14 residues in the CDR3. The V gene lost 0 bases and the J gene lost 3 bases, with 9 bases spanning the gap. Germline CDR1 reads KGHSH; CDR2 reads LQKENI. The CDR3 region is CASSPPVGGYEQYL. CDR3 nucleotides: TGTGCCAGCTCACCACCGGTTGGCGGCTACGAGCAGTACCTC.